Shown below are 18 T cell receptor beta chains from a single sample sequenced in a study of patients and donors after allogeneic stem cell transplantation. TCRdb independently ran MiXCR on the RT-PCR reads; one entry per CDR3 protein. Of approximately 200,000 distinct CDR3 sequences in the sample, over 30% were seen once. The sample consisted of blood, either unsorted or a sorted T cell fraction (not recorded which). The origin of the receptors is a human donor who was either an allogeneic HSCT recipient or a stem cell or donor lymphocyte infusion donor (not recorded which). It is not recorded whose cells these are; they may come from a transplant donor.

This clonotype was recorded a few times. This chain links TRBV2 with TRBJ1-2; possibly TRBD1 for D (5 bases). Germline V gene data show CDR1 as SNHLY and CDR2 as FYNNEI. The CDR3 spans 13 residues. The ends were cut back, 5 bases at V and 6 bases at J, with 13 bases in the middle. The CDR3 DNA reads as TGTGCCAGCAGTCCGAGTAGGGGAAATGGCTACACCTTC. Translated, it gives CASSPSRGNGYTF.

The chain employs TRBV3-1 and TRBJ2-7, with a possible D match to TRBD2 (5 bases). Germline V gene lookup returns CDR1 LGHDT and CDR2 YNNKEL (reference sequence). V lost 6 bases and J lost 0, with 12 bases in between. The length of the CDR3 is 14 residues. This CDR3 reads CASSIFRGSYEQYF. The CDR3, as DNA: TGTGCCAGCAGTATATTCCGGGGCTCCTACGAGCAGTACTTC.

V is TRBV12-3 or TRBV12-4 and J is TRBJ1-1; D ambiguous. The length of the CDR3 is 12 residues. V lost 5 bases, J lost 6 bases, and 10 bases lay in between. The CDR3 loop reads CASSPPTAEAFF. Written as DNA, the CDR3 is TGTGCCAGCAGTCCCCCCACGGCTGAAGCTTTCTTT.

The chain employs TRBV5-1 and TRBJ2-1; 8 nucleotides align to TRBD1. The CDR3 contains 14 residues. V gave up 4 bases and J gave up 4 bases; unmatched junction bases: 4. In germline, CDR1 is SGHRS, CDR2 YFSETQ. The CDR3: CASSTGQVYNEQFF. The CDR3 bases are TGCGCCAGCAGCACGGGACAGGTTTACAATGAGCAGTTCTTC. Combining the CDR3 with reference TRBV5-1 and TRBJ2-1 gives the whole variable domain KAGVTQTPRYLIKTRGQQVTLSCSPISGHRSVSWYQQTPGQGLQFLFEYFSETQRNKGNFPGRFSGRQFSNSRSEMNVSTLELGDSALYLCASSTGQVYNEQFFGPGTRLTVL.

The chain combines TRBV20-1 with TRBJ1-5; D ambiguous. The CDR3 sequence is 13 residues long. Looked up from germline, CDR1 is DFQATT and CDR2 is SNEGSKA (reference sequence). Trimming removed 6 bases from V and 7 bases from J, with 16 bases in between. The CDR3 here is CSAPKRAGQPQHF. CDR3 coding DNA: TGCAGTGCACCGAAAAGGGCGGGCCAGCCCCAGCATTTT.

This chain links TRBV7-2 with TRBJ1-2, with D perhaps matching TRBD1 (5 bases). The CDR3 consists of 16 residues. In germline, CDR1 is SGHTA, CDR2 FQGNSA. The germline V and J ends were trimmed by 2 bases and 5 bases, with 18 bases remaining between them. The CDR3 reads CASSLFSFDSDYGYTF. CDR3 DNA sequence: TGTGCCAGCAGCTTATTTTCATTCGACAGCGATTATGGCTACACCTTC. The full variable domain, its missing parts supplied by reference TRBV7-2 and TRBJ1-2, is GAGVSQSPSNKVTEKGKDVELRCDPISGHTALYWYRQSLGQGLEFLIYFQGNSAPDKSGLPSDRFSAERTGGSVSTLTIQRTQQEDSAVYLCASSLFSFDSDYGYTFGSGTRLTVV.

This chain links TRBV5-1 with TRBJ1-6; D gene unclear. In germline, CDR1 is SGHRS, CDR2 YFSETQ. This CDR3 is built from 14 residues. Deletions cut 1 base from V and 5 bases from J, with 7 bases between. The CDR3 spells CASSLRADNSPLHF. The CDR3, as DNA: TGCGCCAGCAGCTTGAGGGCAGATAATTCACCCCTCCACTTT. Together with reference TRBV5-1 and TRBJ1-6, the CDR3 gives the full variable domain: KAGVTQTPRYLIKTRGQQVTLSCSPISGHRSVSWYQQTPGQGLQFLFEYFSETQRNKGNFPGRFSGRQFSNSRSEMNVSTLELGDSALYLCASSLRADNSPLHFGNGTRLTVT.

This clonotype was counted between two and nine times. CDR3 nucleotide sequence: TGTGCCAGCAGTTTAGAGGAGGGAAGAGCCACCTTC. Its translation is CASSLEEGRATF. V is TRBV12-3 or TRBV12-4 and J is TRBJ1-2; D ambiguous. The length of the CDR3 is 12 residues. V was trimmed by 1 base and J by 13 bases, leaving 13 bases between them.

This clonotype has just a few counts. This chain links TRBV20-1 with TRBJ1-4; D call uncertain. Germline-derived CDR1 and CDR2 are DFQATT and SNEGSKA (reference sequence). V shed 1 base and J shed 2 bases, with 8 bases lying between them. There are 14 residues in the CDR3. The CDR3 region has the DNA TGCAGTGCTAGAGCCCGATTGACTAATGAAAAACTGTTTTTT. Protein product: CSARARLTNEKLFF.

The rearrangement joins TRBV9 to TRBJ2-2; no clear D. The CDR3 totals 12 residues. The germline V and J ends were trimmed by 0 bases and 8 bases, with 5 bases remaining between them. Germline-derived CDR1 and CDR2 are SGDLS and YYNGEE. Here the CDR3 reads CASSVAMGELFF. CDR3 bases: TGTGCCAGCAGCGTAGCTATGGGGGAGCTGTTTTTT.

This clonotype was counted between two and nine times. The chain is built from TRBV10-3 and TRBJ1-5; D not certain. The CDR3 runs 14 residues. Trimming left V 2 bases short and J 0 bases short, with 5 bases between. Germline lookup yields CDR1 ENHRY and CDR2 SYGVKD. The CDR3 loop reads CAISEGLSNQPQHF. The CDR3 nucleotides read TGTGCCATCAGTGAGGGTCTTAGCAATCAGCCCCAGCATTTT.

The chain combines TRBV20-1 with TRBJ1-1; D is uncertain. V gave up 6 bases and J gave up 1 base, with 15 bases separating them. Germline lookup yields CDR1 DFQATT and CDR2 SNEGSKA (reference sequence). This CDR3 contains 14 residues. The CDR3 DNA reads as TGCAGTGCACATGTCGGCGGACGGAACACTGAAGCTTTCTTT. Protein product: CSAHVGGRNTEAFF.

The CDR3 loop is CASSFSTRTEAFF. DNA of the CDR3: TGTGCCAGCAGCTTCTCGACACGTACTGAAGCTTTCTTT. The rearrangement links TRBV5-4 to TRBJ1-1; D is ambiguous. This CDR3 has 13 amino acids. Germline CDR1 reads SGHNT; CDR2 reads YYREEE (reference sequence). V was clipped by 2 bases and J by 5 bases, with 10 bases between them.

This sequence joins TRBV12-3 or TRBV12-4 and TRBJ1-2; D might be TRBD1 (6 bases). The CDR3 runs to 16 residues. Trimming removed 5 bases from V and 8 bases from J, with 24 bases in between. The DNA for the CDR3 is TGTGCCAGCAGTCGCAACGACGGATCGACAGGTCGAGGCTACACCTTC. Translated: CASSRNDGSTGRGYTF.

This chain's CDR3 is CASSFGLREAFF. The CDR3 DNA sequence: TGTGCCAGCAGTTTCGGGCTGCGTGAAGCTTTCTTT. The V gene is TRBV12-3 or TRBV12-4, the J gene TRBJ1-1; D gene uncertain. V lost 3 bases and J lost 7, with 9 bases in between. The CDR3 spans 12 residues.

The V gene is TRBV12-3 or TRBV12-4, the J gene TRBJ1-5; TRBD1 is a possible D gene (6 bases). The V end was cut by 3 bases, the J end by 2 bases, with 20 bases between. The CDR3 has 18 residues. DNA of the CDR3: TGTGCCAGCAGTTTCTCCCGGGGGGCGGTAGGCGGCAATCAGCCCCAGCATTTT. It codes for CASSFSRGAVGGNQPQHF.

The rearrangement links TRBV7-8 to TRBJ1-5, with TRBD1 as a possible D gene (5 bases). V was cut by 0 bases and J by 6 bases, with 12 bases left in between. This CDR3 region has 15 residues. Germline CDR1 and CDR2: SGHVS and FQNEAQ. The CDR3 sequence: CASSLALRAGQPQHF. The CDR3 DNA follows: TGTGCCAGCAGCTTAGCGCTCAGGGCTGGTCAGCCCCAGCATTTT.

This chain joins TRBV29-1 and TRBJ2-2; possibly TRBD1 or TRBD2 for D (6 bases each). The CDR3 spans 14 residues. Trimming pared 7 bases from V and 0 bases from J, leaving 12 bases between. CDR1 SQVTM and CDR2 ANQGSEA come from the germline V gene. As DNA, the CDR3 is TGCAGCGCCCGGGGGCATACGAACACCGGGGAGCTGTTTTTT. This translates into CSARGHTNTGELFF.